These T cell receptor beta chains were read from a single sample in a study of blood T cell repertoires in COVID-19. TCRdb's table, derived via immunoSEQ multiplex PCR, lists solely in-frame clones and lacks some. The table lists about 99,000 clones, 87% of them singletons, with approximately 15% in the top ten. What was sequenced was peripheral blood. These receptors were taken from a man in his forties or fifties with acute or convalescent COVID-19. Both conserved end residues are part of each CDR3. The order of the fields is J gene, clone size, CDR3 length, V gene, D gene, CDR3 protein, CDR3 DNA. The D gene is left open where the match is weak. Clone size is given for some rows only: seen once, a few or many times, or a class if the clone is expanded.

J: TRBJ2-7; size: -; length: 15; V: TRBV6-1; D: -; CDR3: CASSEWGDSSYEQYF; DNA: TGTGCCAGCAGTGAATGGGGGGACTCCTCCTACGAGCAGTACTTC
J: TRBJ2-2; size: -; length: 15; V: TRBV5-1; D: TRBD2; CDR3: CASSGLAGGTGELFF; DNA: TGCGCCAGCAGCGGGCTAGCGGGAGGTACCGGGGAGCTGTTTTTT
J: TRBJ2-7; size: -; length: 12; V: TRBV2; D: -; CDR3: CASSLENYEQYF; DNA: TGTGCCAGCAGCTTAGAGAACTACGAGCAGTACTTC
J: TRBJ2-3; size: -; length: 16; V: TRBV5-4; D: TRBD2; CDR3: CASSLQRGGGLDTQYF; DNA: TGTGCCAGCAGCTTGCAACGCGGGGGAGGCCTCGATACGCAGTATTTT
J: TRBJ1-4; size: few; length: 15; V: TRBV27; D: -; CDR3: CASSPRQGGNEKLFF; DNA: TGTGCCAGCAGTCCCAGACAAGGGGGAAATGAAAAACTGTTTTTT
J: TRBJ2-3; size: -; length: 16; V: TRBV4-1; D: -; CDR3: CASSQSRSAGTDTQYF; DNA: TGCGCCAGCAGCCAAAGCAGGTCGGCGGGGACAGATACGCAGTATTTT
J: TRBJ2-6; size: -; length: 16; V: TRBV28; D: -; CDR3: CASTFGQPPGANVLTF; DNA: TGTGCCAGCACTTTTGGACAGCCCCCTGGGGCCAACGTCCTGACTTTC
J: TRBJ1-2; size: few; length: 12; V: TRBV3-1/TRBV3-2; D: -; CDR3: CASSPGRGGYTF; DNA: TGTGCCAGCAGCCCTGGAAGGGGAGGCTACACCTTC
J: TRBJ2-7; size: -; length: 15; V: TRBV27; D: TRBD1; CDR3: CASSVPGQGSNEQYF; DNA: TGTGCCAGCAGTGTCCCTGGACAGGGTTCCAACGAGCAGTACTTC
J: TRBJ2-7; size: -; length: 15; V: TRBV4-1; D: -; CDR3: CASSQERVPTYEQYF; DNA: TGCGCCAGCAGCCAAGAACGGGTCCCGACCTACGAGCAGTACTTC
J: TRBJ2-3; size: -; length: 17; V: TRBV10-3; D: TRBD2; CDR3: CAISPGLAGAGTDTQYF; DNA: TGTGCCATCAGTCCGGGACTAGCGGGAGCTGGCACAGATACGCAGTATTTT
J: TRBJ2-2; size: -; length: 15; V: TRBV28; D: TRBD1; CDR3: CASRTGGSGTGELFF; DNA: TGTGCCAGCAGGACAGGGGGCAGTGGCACCGGGGAGCTGTTTTTT
J: TRBJ1-2; size: -; length: 18; V: TRBV13; D: TRBD1; CDR3: CASSQVPGGGGVNYGYTF; DNA: TGTGCCAGCAGCCAGGTACCAGGGGGCGGTGGAGTTAACTATGGCTACACCTTC
J: TRBJ2-2; size: -; length: 16; V: TRBV7-9; D: TRBD1; CDR3: CASSLGTGGRTGELFF; DNA: TGTGCCAGCAGCTTAGGGACAGGGGGAAGGACCGGGGAGCTGTTTTTT
J: TRBJ2-6; size: -; length: 14; V: TRBV29-1; D: -; CDR3: CSVGEQSGANVLTF; DNA: TGCAGCGTTGGAGAGCAGTCTGGGGCCAACGTCCTGACTTTC
J: TRBJ1-2; size: -; length: 17; V: TRBV5-4; D: TRBD1; CDR3: CASSLERQGAANYGYTF; DNA: TGTGCCAGCAGCTTGGAGAGGCAGGGGGCGGCGAACTATGGCTACACCTTC
J: TRBJ1-1; size: -; length: 12; V: TRBV19; D: -; CDR3: CASSIRRTEAFF; DNA: TGTGCCAGTAGTATAAGGAGGACTGAAGCTTTCTTT
J: TRBJ2-2; size: -; length: 16; V: TRBV5-6; D: TRBD1; CDR3: CASSFRDRDPTGELFF; DNA: TGTGCCAGCAGCTTCCGGGACAGGGATCCGACCGGGGAGCTGTTTTTT
J: TRBJ2-7; size: -; length: 15; V: TRBV6-5; D: TRBD2; CDR3: CASSKSAGGRYEQYF; DNA: TGTGCCAGCTCAAAAAGCGCGGGAGGAAGATACGAGCAGTACTTC
J: TRBJ2-1; size: -; length: 16; V: TRBV7-2; D: TRBD1; CDR3: CASSLAPTGGYNEQFF; DNA: TGTGCCAGCAGCTTAGCTCCGACAGGGGGTTACAATGAGCAGTTCTTC
J: TRBJ2-5; size: -; length: 14; V: TRBV5-6; D: -; CDR3: CASSLSAFQETQYF; DNA: TGTGCCAGCAGCCTGAGCGCGTTCCAAGAGACCCAGTACTTC
J: TRBJ2-7; size: -; length: 15; V: TRBV5-1; D: -; CDR3: CASSRSPGQSYEQYF; DNA: TGCGCCAGCAGCCGGAGCCCGGGACAAAGCTACGAGCAGTACTTC
J: TRBJ2-5; size: -; length: 14; V: TRBV29-1; D: -; CDR3: CSVEWSGGRETQYF; DNA: TGCAGCGTTGAATGGTCAGGGGGGCGGGAGACCCAGTACTTC
J: TRBJ2-3; size: -; length: 10; V: TRBV20-1; D: -; CDR3: CSAQGGKQYF; DNA: TGCAGTGCTCAGGGGGGCAAACAGTATTTT
J: TRBJ2-1; size: -; length: 13; V: TRBV3-1/TRBV3-2; D: -; CDR3: CASSQGANNEQFF; DNA: TGTGCCAGCAGCCAAGGCGCGAACAATGAGCAGTTCTTC
J: TRBJ1-5; size: -; length: 16; V: TRBV7-2; D: -; CDR3: CASSLVAGNGNQPQHF; DNA: TGTGCCAGCAGCTTAGTTGCAGGGAATGGCAATCAGCCCCAGCATTTT
J: TRBJ2-5; size: -; length: 15; V: TRBV9; D: -; CDR3: CASSVDNRVVETQYF; DNA: TGTGCCAGCAGCGTAGATAACAGGGTGGTAGAGACCCAGTACTTC
J: TRBJ1-2; size: -; length: 16; V: TRBV19; D: TRBD1; CDR3: CASSMGWGQGANGYTF; DNA: TGTGCCAGTAGTATGGGGTGGGGACAGGGGGCGAACGGCTACACCTTC
J: TRBJ2-1; size: -; length: 13; V: TRBV29-1; D: -; CDR3: CSAKRDNQNEQFF; DNA: TGCAGCGCAAAGCGGGACAACCAAAATGAGCAGTTCTTC
J: TRBJ2-7; size: -; length: 12; V: TRBV28; D: TRBD1; CDR3: CASSYDRVEQYF; DNA: TGTGCCAGCAGTTACGACAGGGTCGAGCAGTACTTC
J: TRBJ1-1; size: once; length: 15; V: TRBV5-1; D: TRBD1; CDR3: CASRPSRGTGTEAFF; DNA: TGCGCCAGCCGCCCTAGCAGGGGGACCGGGACTGAAGCTTTCTTT
J: TRBJ2-6; size: -; length: 23; V: TRBV5-1; D: TRBD1; CDR3: CASSLNPGTGGPLRPSGANVLTF; DNA: TGCGCCAGCAGCTTAAATCCCGGGACAGGGGGGCCACTACGCCCCTCTGGGGCCAACGTCCTGACTTTC
J: TRBJ2-4; size: -; length: 16; V: TRBV7-6; D: -; CDR3: CASSLEGRGTKNIQYF; DNA: TGTGCCAGCAGCTTAGAGGGCAGGGGAACCAAAAACATTCAGTACTTC
J: TRBJ1-1; size: -; length: 12; V: TRBV29-1; D: TRBD1; CDR3: CSVRQGHTEAFF; DNA: TGCAGCGTCCGACAGGGTCACACTGAAGCTTTCTTT
J: TRBJ2-3; size: -; length: 15; V: TRBV6-5; D: TRBD2; CDR3: CASSYGAGDTDTQYF; DNA: TGTGCCAGCAGTTACGGGGCGGGAGACACAGATACGCAGTATTTT
J: TRBJ1-2; size: -; length: 13; V: TRBV11-3; D: TRBD1; CDR3: CASSLGAQGNYTF; DNA: TGTGCCAGCAGCTTAGGAGCACAGGGGAACTACACCTTC
J: TRBJ1-3; size: -; length: 17; V: TRBV3-1/TRBV3-2; D: -; CDR3: CASSQDQNRLTGNTIYF; DNA: TGTGCCAGCAGCCAAGATCAGAACCGCTTGACTGGAAACACCATATATTTT
J: TRBJ1-2; size: -; length: 13; V: TRBV29-1; D: TRBD1; CDR3: CSVTRGPNYGYTF; DNA: TGCAGCGTTACCAGGGGGCCCAACTATGGCTACACCTTC
J: TRBJ1-4; size: few; length: 16; V: TRBV4-1; D: TRBD1; CDR3: CASSHPGGLGEEKLFF; DNA: TGCGCCAGCAGCCATCCAGGGGGGCTTGGGGAGGAAAAACTGTTTTTT
J: TRBJ1-6; size: -; length: 15; V: TRBV11-2; D: -; CDR3: CASSLWTELNSPLHF; DNA: TGTGCCAGCAGCCTCTGGACAGAGCTTAATTCACCCCTCCACTTT
J: TRBJ2-2; size: -; length: 14; V: TRBV5-1; D: -; CDR3: CASWANLNTGELFF; DNA: TGCGCCAGCTGGGCAAATTTGAACACCGGGGAGCTGTTTTTT
J: TRBJ2-1; size: -; length: 15; V: TRBV5-1; D: TRBD2; CDR3: CASSLGLADYNEQFF; DNA: TGCGCCAGCAGCCTCGGACTAGCGGACTACAATGAGCAGTTCTTC
J: TRBJ2-3; size: -; length: 15; V: TRBV9; D: -; CDR3: CASSVGGTATDTQYF; DNA: TGTGCCAGCAGCGTAGGAGGGACTGCCACAGATACGCAGTATTTT
J: TRBJ1-1; size: -; length: 14; V: TRBV5-1; D: -; CDR3: CASSLDRVRTEAFF; DNA: TGCGCCAGCAGCTTGGACAGGGTTCGCACTGAAGCTTTCTTT
J: TRBJ1-2; size: -; length: 13; V: TRBV19; D: -; CDR3: CASSDRNPYGYTF; DNA: TGTGCCAGTAGTGACAGGAATCCATATGGCTACACCTTC
J: TRBJ1-2; size: -; length: 15; V: TRBV2; D: -; CDR3: CASSSTDRGRSGYTF; DNA: TGTGCCAGCAGTAGTACCGATAGGGGTCGGTCTGGCTACACCTTC
J: TRBJ2-1; size: once; length: 15; V: TRBV7-8; D: TRBD1; CDR3: CASSLGQGVWNEQFF; DNA: TGTGCCAGCAGCCTCGGACAGGGGGTATGGAATGAGCAGTTCTTC
J: TRBJ2-5; size: -; length: 14; V: TRBV5-1; D: TRBD1; CDR3: CASSLDRAWETQYF; DNA: TGCGCCAGCAGCCTGGACAGGGCCTGGGAGACCCAGTACTTC
J: TRBJ2-7; size: -; length: 14; V: TRBV9; D: -; CDR3: CASSVDGRDVEQYF; DNA: TGTGCCAGCAGCGTAGACGGGAGAGACGTCGAGCAGTACTTC
J: TRBJ2-1; size: -; length: 18; V: TRBV27; D: TRBD2; CDR3: CASSLSQGGLAGYNEQFF; DNA: TGTGCCAGCAGTTTATCGCAGGGGGGACTAGCGGGATACAATGAGCAGTTCTTC
J: TRBJ2-2; size: once; length: 17; V: TRBV10-1; D: -; CDR3: CASSDRRGPSNTGELFF; DNA: TGCGCCAGCAGTGATCGGCGGGGGCCTTCGAACACCGGGGAGCTGTTTTTT
J: TRBJ1-5; size: few; length: 16; V: TRBV27; D: TRBD1; CDR3: CASSDLGQGGHQPQHF; DNA: TGTGCCAGCAGCGACTTGGGACAGGGAGGGCATCAGCCCCAGCATTTT
J: TRBJ2-6; size: -; length: 23; V: TRBV21-1; D: -; CDR3: CASSKVPDREAGLESSGANVLTF; DNA: TGTGCCAGCAGCAAAGTCCCGGACAGGGAAGCGGGATTAGAATCCTCTGGGGCCAACGTCCTGACTTTC
J: TRBJ2-5; size: -; length: 12; V: TRBV7-9; D: -; CDR3: CASRGPEETQYF; DNA: TGTGCCAGCAGGGGGCCAGAGGAGACCCAGTACTTC
J: TRBJ2-1; size: -; length: 14; V: TRBV28; D: -; CDR3: CASSWLTTLGLQFF; DNA: TGTGCCAGCAGTTGGCTGACAACCTTGGGTTTGCAGTTCTTC